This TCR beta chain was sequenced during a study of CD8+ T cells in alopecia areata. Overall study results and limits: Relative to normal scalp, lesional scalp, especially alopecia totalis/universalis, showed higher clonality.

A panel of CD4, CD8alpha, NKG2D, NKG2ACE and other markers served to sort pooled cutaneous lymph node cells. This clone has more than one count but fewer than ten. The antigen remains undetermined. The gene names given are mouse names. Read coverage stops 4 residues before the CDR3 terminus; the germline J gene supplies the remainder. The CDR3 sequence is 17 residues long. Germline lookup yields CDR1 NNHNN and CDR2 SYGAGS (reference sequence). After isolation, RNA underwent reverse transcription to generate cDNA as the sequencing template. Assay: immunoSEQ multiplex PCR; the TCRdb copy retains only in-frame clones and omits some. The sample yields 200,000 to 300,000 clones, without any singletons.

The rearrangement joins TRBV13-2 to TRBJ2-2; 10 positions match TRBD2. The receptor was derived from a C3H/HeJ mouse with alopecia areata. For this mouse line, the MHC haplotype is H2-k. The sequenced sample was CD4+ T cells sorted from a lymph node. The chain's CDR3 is CASGDARLGGPGGQLYF. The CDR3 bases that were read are TGTGCCAGCGGTGATGCAAGGCTGGGGGGGCCCGGCGGG.